The T cell receptor (beta chain) described here comes from a study of identical twins. Template switching (which added a universal primer site) was used, and cDNA carried unique molecular identifiers. From the 5' RACE reads, TCRdb called clonotypes with MiXCR, one entry per CDR3 protein. The sample lists hundreds of thousands of distinct CDR3 sequences; more than 9% were seen once. This CDR3 is built from 15 residues. After removal of 2 bases from V and 4 bases from J, the junction contained 3 bases not matched to a gene. This clonotype was seen repeatedly, ten times or more. These records were also assigned to another study, of yellow fever vaccine responses in identical twins.

This clonotype was sampled from a woman younger than 30 in good health. The sequenced sample consisted of PBMCs. The J gene is TRBJ2-3, the V gene TRBV12-3 or TRBV12-4; 10 nucleotides agree with TRBD2. CDR3 in amino acids: CASSLIGTSADTQYF. The CDR3 DNA reads as TGTGCCAGCAGTTTAATCGGGACTAGCGCAGATACGCAGTATTTT.